One sample yielded the 8 T cell receptor beta chains listed below, sequenced in a study of cytomegalovirus exposure and HLA in healthy donors. Generated by immunoSEQ multiplex PCR, the TCRdb table keeps only in-frame clones and is missing some. The sample contains 150,000 to 250,000 clones, about 81% of which appear only once. Sequencing input: PBMCs. Receptor source: a woman aged 25-40 years in good health and CMV-seronegative.

Only one count was recorded for this clone. This chain uses TRBV7-3 with TRBJ2-5; 12 positions agree with TRBD2. The CDR3 covers 16 residues. Trimming removed 4 bases from V and 5 bases from J; junction bases left unmatched: 8. From germline, CDR1 is SGHTA and CDR2 FQGTGA. The CDR3 is CASSSRLAGVGETQYF. CDR3 coding DNA: TGTGCCAGCAGCTCAAGACTAGCGGGGGTAGGGGAGACCCAGTACTTC.

This clone was seen only a few times. This chain connects TRBV5-4 to TRBJ1-4, with D possibly TRBD1 on 5 matching bases. Trimming pared 2 bases from V and 8 bases from J, leaving 13 bases between. This CDR3 contains 14 residues. Germline V gives CDR1 SGHNT, CDR2 YYREEE (reference sequence). This CDR3 reads CASSLGQGREKLFF. In nucleotides, the CDR3 is TGTGCCAGCAGCTTAGGGCAGGGTAGGGAAAAACTGTTTTTT.

The chain joins TRBV6-5 to TRBJ2-7, with 8 nucleotides matching TRBD1. The CDR3 runs to 12 residues. The germline CDR1 and CDR2 sequences are MNHEY and SVGAGI. Trimming took 5 bases from V and 4 from J; bases not matched to a gene: 1. CDR3 sequence reads: CASSRQGYEQYF. CDR3 in DNA: TGTGCCAGCAGTCGACAGGGGTACGAGCAGTACTTC.

This chain uses TRBV5-4 with TRBJ2-7; TRBD2 agrees at 10 bases. CDR3 length: 14 residues. Germline assignment: CDR1 SGHNT and CDR2 YYREEE (reference sequence). The trim removed 7 bases at V and 1 base at J, leaving 5 bases unmatched. This chain's CDR3 is CASSRTSGSYEQYF. For the CDR3, the DNA is TGTGCCAGCTCTCGGACTAGCGGTTCCTACGAGCAGTACTTC.

V is TRBV15 and J is TRBJ1-6; D possibly corresponds to TRBD1 (5 bases). With 5 bases removed from V and 4 bases from J, the gap between germline ends came to 12 bases. The germline CDR1 and CDR2 sequences are LNHNV and YYDKDF (reference sequence). CDR3 length: 15 amino acids. CDR3 amino acids: CATSPRVGYNSPLHF. Written as DNA, the CDR3 is TGTGCCACCAGCCCCAGGGTTGGATATAATTCACCCCTCCACTTT.

The chain combines TRBV6-5 with TRBJ2-1, with TRBD2 matching 9 bases. This CDR3 contains 15 residues. Germline V gene sequence: CDR1 MNHEY, CDR2 SVGAGI. After removal of 5 bases from V and 3 bases from J, the junction contained 5 bases not matched to a gene. Here the CDR3 reads CASSTLAGSYNEQFF. The CDR3 nucleotides are TGTGCCAGCAGTACCCTAGCGGGGAGCTACAATGAGCAGTTCTTC.

The gene calls are TRBV27 and TRBJ2-5; 7 bases match TRBD1. Germline V gene sequence: CDR1 MNHEY, CDR2 SMNVEV (reference sequence). V lost 4 bases to trimming and J lost 3 bases; unmatched junction nucleotides: 8. The length of the CDR3 is 15 residues. CDR3 region: CASSSFLGQKETQYF. CDR3 DNA: TGTGCCAGCAGTTCCTTCCTGGGACAGAAAGAGACCCAGTACTTC.

V gene TRBV25-1 combines with J gene TRBJ2-2; D perhaps matches TRBD2 (5 bases). Germline-derived CDR1 and CDR2 are MGHDK and SYGVNS. This CDR3 has 12 amino acids. The V end lost 8 bases, the J end lost 5 bases, and 9 bases lay between the germline ends. The CDR3 protein is CASWRGTGELFF. The CDR3 DNA follows: TGTGCCAGCTGGAGAGGGACCGGGGAGCTGTTTTTT.